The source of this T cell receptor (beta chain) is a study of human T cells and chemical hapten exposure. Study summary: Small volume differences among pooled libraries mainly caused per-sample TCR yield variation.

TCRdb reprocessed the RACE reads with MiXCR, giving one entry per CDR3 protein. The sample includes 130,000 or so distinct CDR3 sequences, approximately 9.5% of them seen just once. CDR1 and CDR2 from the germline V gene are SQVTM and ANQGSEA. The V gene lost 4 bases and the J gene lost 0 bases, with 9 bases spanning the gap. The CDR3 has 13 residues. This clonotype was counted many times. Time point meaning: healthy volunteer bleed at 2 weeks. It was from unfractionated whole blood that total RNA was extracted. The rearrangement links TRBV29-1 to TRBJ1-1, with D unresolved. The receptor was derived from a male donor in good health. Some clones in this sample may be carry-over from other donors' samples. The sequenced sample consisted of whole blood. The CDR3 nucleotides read TGCAGCGTTGTAGGGAAAATGAACACTGAAGCTTTCTTT. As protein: CSVVGKMNTEAFF. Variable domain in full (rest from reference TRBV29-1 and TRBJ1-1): SAVISQKPSRDICQRGTSLTIQCQVDSQVTMMFWYRQQPGQSLTLIATANQGSEATYESGFVIDKFPISRPNLTFSTLTVSNMSPEDSSIYLCSVVGKMNTEAFFGQGTRLTVV.